The 2 T cell receptor beta chains below all came from one sample that was sequenced in a study of blood T cell repertoires in COVID-19. The data were produced by immunoSEQ multiplex PCR, yet TCRdb's version contains in-frame clones alone and is incomplete. The sample holds 45,000 to 60,000 clones, approximately 86% seen once. The sequencing sample was made of peripheral blood. Receptor source: a man in his 60s with acute or convalescent COVID-19.

This rearrangement joins TRBV10-3 to TRBJ1-5; tentatively, D is TRBD1 (5 bases). The germline CDR1 and CDR2 sequences are ENHRY and SYGVKD. The CDR3 covers 14 residues. Deletions cut 3 bases from V and 1 base from J, with 7 bases between. The CDR3 region has the DNA TGTGCCATCAGTGACCGGGGGAGCAATCAGCCCCAGCATTTT. Translating it yields CAISDRGSNQPQHF.

This clone was counted a few times. This chain connects TRBV7-3 to TRBJ2-6; 10 positions match TRBD1. V trimming: 5 bases; J trimming: 4 bases; junction bases outside the gene matches: 5. Germline lookup yields CDR1 SGHTA and CDR2 FQGTGA. This CDR3 has 16 residues. The CDR3 protein is CASSRDRGSGANVLTF. As DNA, the CDR3 is TGTGCCAGCAGCCGGGACAGGGGATCAGGGGCCAACGTCCTGACTTTC.